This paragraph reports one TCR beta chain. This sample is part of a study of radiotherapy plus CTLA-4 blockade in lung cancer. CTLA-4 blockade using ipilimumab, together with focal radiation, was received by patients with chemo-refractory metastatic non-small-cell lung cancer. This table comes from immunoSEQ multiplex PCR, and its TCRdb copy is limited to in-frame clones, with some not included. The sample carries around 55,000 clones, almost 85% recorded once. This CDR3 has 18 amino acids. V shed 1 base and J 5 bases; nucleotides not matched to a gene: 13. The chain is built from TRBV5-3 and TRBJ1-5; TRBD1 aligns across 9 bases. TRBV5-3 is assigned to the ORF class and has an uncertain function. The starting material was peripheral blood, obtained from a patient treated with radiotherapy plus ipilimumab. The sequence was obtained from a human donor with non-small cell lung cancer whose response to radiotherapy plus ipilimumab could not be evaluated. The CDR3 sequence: CARSLSFVRTGVDQPQHF. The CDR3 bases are TGTGCCAGAAGCTTGTCGTTTGTCCGGACAGGGGTCGATCAGCCCCAGCATTTT.